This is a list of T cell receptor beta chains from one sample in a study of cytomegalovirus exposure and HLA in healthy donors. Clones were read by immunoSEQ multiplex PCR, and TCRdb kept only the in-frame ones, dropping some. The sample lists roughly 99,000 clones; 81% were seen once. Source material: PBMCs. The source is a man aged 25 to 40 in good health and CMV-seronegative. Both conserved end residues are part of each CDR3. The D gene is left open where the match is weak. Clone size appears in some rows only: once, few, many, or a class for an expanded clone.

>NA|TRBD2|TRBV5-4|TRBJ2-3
CASTLGRGTSTDTQYF
TGTGCCAGCACCCTGGGGCGGGGGACTAGCACAGATACGCAGTATTTT
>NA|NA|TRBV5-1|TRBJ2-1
CASSLDPSSYNEQFF
TGCGCCAGCAGCTTGGACCCGAGCTCCTACAATGAGCAGTTCTTC
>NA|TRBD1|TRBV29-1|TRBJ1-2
CSAQGDGYTF
TGCAGCGCACAGGGGGATGGCTACACCTTC
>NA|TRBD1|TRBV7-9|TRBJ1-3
CASSQGQGTGNTIYF
TGTGCCAGCAGCCAAGGACAGGGGACTGGAAACACCATATATTTT
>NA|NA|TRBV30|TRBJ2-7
CASFNRLVGYEQYF
TGTGCCTCCTTCAACAGGCTGGTCGGCTACGAGCAGTACTTC
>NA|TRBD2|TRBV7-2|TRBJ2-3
CASNQAGGLDTQYF
TGTGCCAGCAACCAAGCGGGGGGGCTGGATACGCAGTATTTT
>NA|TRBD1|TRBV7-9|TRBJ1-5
CASSLAVGQGGQPQHF
TGTGCCAGCAGCTTAGCGGTGGGACAGGGGGGTCAGCCCCAGCATTTT
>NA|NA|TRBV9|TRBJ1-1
CASSATVNTEAFF
TGTGCCAGCAGCGCTACAGTGAACACTGAAGCTTTCTTT
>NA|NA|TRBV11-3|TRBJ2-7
CASSSPGIANEQYF
TGTGCCAGCAGCTCCCCCGGAATAGCTAACGAGCAGTACTTC
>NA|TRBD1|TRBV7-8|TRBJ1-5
CASSFSTGGAQHF
TGTGCCAGCAGCTTTTCCACAGGGGGAGCCCAGCATTTT
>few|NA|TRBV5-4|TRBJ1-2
CASSSGQSYYGYTF
TGTGCCAGCAGCTCAGGACAGTCCTACTATGGCTACACCTTC